This is a list of T cell receptor beta chains from one sample in a study of blood T cell repertoires in COVID-19. Clones were sequenced by immunoSEQ multiplex PCR, and TCRdb holds only the in-frame ones, with some missing. The table has 120,000 to 150,000 clones, around four fifths seen once. The specimen sequenced was peripheral blood. The receptors derive from a human donor in a cohort sampled during active COVID-19. Both conserved end residues are part of each CDR3. A D gene is named only where the DNA matches it firmly. Some rows mark clone size as missing; the rest say once, few, many or name a class of expanded clone.

abundance | d_gene | j_gene | v_gene | CDR3nt | CDR3aa
. | TRBD2 | TRBJ2-3 | TRBV5-4 | TGTGCCAGCAGCTCTCAGCGGGGTGGGGGCACAGATACGCAGTATTTT | CASSSQRGGGTDTQYF
. | . | TRBJ1-2 | TRBV5-1 | TGCGCCAGCAGCTTGTCCAGGGTGGCCTATGGCTACACCTTC | CASSLSRVAYGYTF
. | . | TRBJ1-1 | TRBV7-8 | TGTGCCAGCAGTTCAACAGTGGGCACTGAAGCTTTCTTT | CASSSTVGTEAFF
. | . | TRBJ1-2 | TRBV5-6 | TGTGCCAGCAACCGGGACACACATGGCTACACCTTC | CASNRDTHGYTF
. | TRBD1 | TRBJ1-5 | TRBV3-1/TRBV3-2 | TGTGCCAGCAGCCAAGCTCCCACCCAGGGGGATCAGCCCCAGCATTTT | CASSQAPTQGDQPQHF
. | . | TRBJ2-6 | TRBV19 | TGTGCCAGTAGTGAGGGCTCTGGGGCCAACGTCCTGACTTTC | CASSEGSGANVLTF
. | TRBD1 | TRBJ1-5 | TRBV19 | TGTGCCAGTAGCCGGGACAGAAATCAGCCCCAGCATTTT | CASSRDRNQPQHF
once | . | TRBJ1-2 | TRBV19 | TGTGCCAGCGACCTCCCAGGGTATGGCTACACCTTC | CASDLPGYGYTF
. | . | TRBJ1-4 | TRBV30 | TGTGCCTGGAGTCTACCTAATGAAAAACTGTTTTTT | CAWSLPNEKLFF
. | TRBD1 | TRBJ2-3 | TRBV11-1 | TGTGCCAGCAGCTTAAATACAGGGGGGACAGATACGCAGTATTTT | CASSLNTGGTDTQYF
. | TRBD1 | TRBJ1-2 | TRBV30 | TGTGCCTGGACCGGGGACAGGGGGATTAGGGCTAACTATGGCTACACCTTC | CAWTGDRGIRANYGYTF
. | TRBD2 | TRBJ2-5 | TRBV4-2 | TGTGCCAGCAGCAAAGGACTAGCGGGGGGGCCGGAGACCCAGTACTTC | CASSKGLAGGPETQYF
few | . | TRBJ1-2 | TRBV15 | TGTGCCACCAGGTCTGGGGGCACGGATGGCTACACCTTC | CATRSGGTDGYTF
. | . | TRBJ1-1 | TRBV3-1/TRBV3-2 | TGTGCCAGCAGCCTATCACAGGGATCTGAAGCTTTCTTT | CASSLSQGSEAFF
. | TRBD1 | TRBJ1-4 | TRBV3-1/TRBV3-2 | TGTGCCAGCAGCCCTCGGGACAGAGGTGAAAAACTGTTTTTT | CASSPRDRGEKLFF
. | TRBD1 | TRBJ2-3 | TRBV19 | TGTGCCAGCAGGGACAGGGGGCGTTCTGGCACAGATACGCAGTATTTT | CASRDRGRSGTDTQYF
few | TRBD2 | TRBJ2-7 | TRBV7-2 | TGTGCCAGCAGTTCTACTAGCGGGGGGGCCTACGAGCAGTACTTC | CASSSTSGGAYEQYF
. | . | TRBJ2-2 | TRBV5-1 | TGCGCCAGCAGCGTGGGACAGAACACCGGGGAGCTGTTTTTT | CASSVGQNTGELFF
. | . | TRBJ2-5 | TRBV24-1 | TGTGCCACCAGTGATGCTAGAAACCAAGAGACCCAGTACTTC | CATSDARNQETQYF
. | TRBD2 | TRBJ2-1 | TRBV15 | TGTGCCACCAGCAGAGGGGAGGGCACCTACAATGAGCAGTTCTTC | CATSRGEGTYNEQFF
. | . | TRBJ2-1 | TRBV27 | TGTGCCAGCAGTTTATGGACTAGACAGGACATCTACAATGAGCAGTTCTTC | CASSLWTRQDIYNEQFF
. | TRBD2 | TRBJ2-5 | TRBV2 | TGTGCCAGCGGGCGGGAGCAAGAGACCCAGTACTTC | CASGREQETQYF
. | TRBD2 | TRBJ2-1 | TRBV5-1 | TGCGCCAGCAGCCGGACTAGCGTTTCCTACAATGAGCAGTTCTTC | CASSRTSVSYNEQFF
. | . | TRBJ2-7 | TRBV7-9 | TGTGCCAGCAGCTTTGGGCAGGGCCGCGAGCAGTACTTC | CASSFGQGREQYF
. | TRBD2 | TRBJ2-1 | TRBV2 | TGTGCCAGCAGTGACACCACAGGGACTAGAAGGGGCAATGAGCAGTTCTTC | CASSDTTGTRRGNEQFF
. | TRBD1 | TRBJ2-1 | TRBV7-2 | TGTGCCAGCAGCCTCCGACAGGGTAGCTACCAGGGGTCCTACAATGAGCAGTTCTTC | CASSLRQGSYQGSYNEQFF
. | TRBD1 | TRBJ2-3 | TRBV24-1 | TGTGCCACCAGTCAGGGACAGGCCGGGGATACGCAGTATTTT | CATSQGQAGDTQYF
. | . | TRBJ2-1 | TRBV14 | TGTGCCAGCAGCCAGGGGACACCCTCCTACAATGAGCAGTTCTTC | CASSQGTPSYNEQFF
once | . | TRBJ1-1 | TRBV19 | TGTGCCAGTAGTATAGGATTTGGGCAGAATACGAACACTGAAGCTTTCTTT | CASSIGFGQNTNTEAFF
. | . | TRBJ1-5 | TRBV6-5 | TGTGCCAGCACCCAGGGAAGCAATCAGCCCCAGCATTTT | CASTQGSNQPQHF
. | . | TRBJ1-1 | TRBV18 | TGTGCCAGCTCACTGAGCTCGGTGAACACTGAAGCTTTCTTT | CASSLSSVNTEAFF
. | TRBD1 | TRBJ1-6 | TRBV7-2 | TGTGCCAGCAGCCCGGGACAGGGGGCTAATTCACCCCTCCACTTT | CASSPGQGANSPLHF
. | TRBD2 | TRBJ2-2 | TRBV7-8 | TGTGCCAGCAGCGCCAGACCGGGACTAGCGGGGGGCGGGAACACCGGGGAGCTGTTTTTT | CASSARPGLAGGGNTGELFF
. | . | TRBJ2-7 | TRBV7-9 | TGTGCCAGCAGCTTAGTTAGCTCCTACGAGCAGTACTTC | CASSLVSSYEQYF
. | . | TRBJ1-5 | TRBV11-2 | TGTGCCAGCAGCACCTCCGGACTTAGCAATCAGCCCCAGCATTTT | CASSTSGLSNQPQHF
. | . | TRBJ1-2 | TRBV28 | TGTGCCAGCAGCCCCCCAGGTTCCCACTATGGCTACACCTTC | CASSPPGSHYGYTF
. | . | TRBJ2-7 | TRBV7-9 | TGTGCCAGCAGCTTAATGGCAGGGGACTACGAGCAGTACTTC | CASSLMAGDYEQYF
few | TRBD1 | TRBJ1-2 | TRBV30 | TGTGCCGGACAGGACCAAAACTATGGCTACACCTTC | CAGQDQNYGYTF
. | TRBD1 | TRBJ2-2 | TRBV15 | TGTGCCACCAGGGGGGACAGGGGGGCCACCGGGGAGCTGTTTTTT | CATRGDRGATGELFF
. | . | TRBJ2-7 | TRBV3-1/TRBV3-2 | TGTGCCAGCAGCCAAGATTGGCGGGGCCCCTACGAGCAGTACTTC | CASSQDWRGPYEQYF
. | TRBD1 | TRBJ1-5 | TRBV19 | TGTGCCAGTAAACAGGGGGTGGATCAGCCCCAGCATTTT | CASKQGVDQPQHF
once | TRBD2 | TRBJ2-3 | TRBV28 | TGTGCCAGCAGGGCGCGGGGCGGGAGGGCCGTCAACAGCACAGATACGCAGTATTTT | CASRARGGRAVNSTDTQYF
once | . | TRBJ1-2 | TRBV6-5 | TGTGCCAGCAGTTGGGGAGGGTATGGCTACACCTTC | CASSWGGYGYTF
. | TRBD1 | TRBJ2-7 | TRBV19 | TGTGCCAGTAGTCCCCTGGACAGGGACTCCTACGAGCAGTACTTC | CASSPLDRDSYEQYF
. | . | TRBJ2-3 | TRBV7-9 | TGTGCCAGCAGCTTAGGGCGGACAGAGCCCTCAGGTGATACGCAGTATTTT | CASSLGRTEPSGDTQYF
. | TRBD1 | TRBJ1-1 | TRBV5-1 | TGCGCCAGCAGACCCAGACAGGGTTCCGGCACTGAAGCTTTCTTT | CASRPRQGSGTEAFF
. | TRBD1 | TRBJ1-2 | TRBV24-1 | TGTGCCACCAGTGACCCCGGGACAGGGCCGAGGGGCTACACCTTC | CATSDPGTGPRGYTF
. | TRBD1 | TRBJ1-2 | TRBV28 | TGTGCCAGCAGCTACTCCCCCGGGACAGGTTCCTATGGCTACACCTTC | CASSYSPGTGSYGYTF
. | . | TRBJ2-1 | TRBV11-2 | TGTGCCAGTAGCCCGGTGCGTGAGCAGTTCTTC | CASSPVREQFF
. | TRBD2 | TRBJ2-1 | TRBV3-1/TRBV3-2 | TGTGCCAGCAGCCAAGGGGAGTGGGTAGCGGGGGTATCCTACAATGAGCAGTTCTTC | CASSQGEWVAGVSYNEQFF
. | . | TRBJ1-1 | TRBV30 | TGTGCCGGAACTCGGGAGAACACTGAAGCTTTCTTT | CAGTRENTEAFF
. | TRBD1 | TRBJ1-1 | TRBV2 | TGTGCCAGCAGCGACCGGGACAGAGCTTTTAACACTGAAGCTTTCTTT | CASSDRDRAFNTEAFF
. | TRBD2 | TRBJ2-3 | TRBV18 | TGTGCCAGCTCACCACGGACTAGCGGGGGGTCGGATACGCAGTATTTT | CASSPRTSGGSDTQYF
. | TRBD1 | TRBJ2-5 | TRBV28 | TGTGCCAGCAGTTTATCGCTGGGGGACAGGGAGAAAGAGACCCAGTACTTC | CASSLSLGDREKETQYF
. | . | TRBJ1-4 | TRBV6-6 | TGTGCCAGCAGTTGGGGGGGCGGTGGACATGAAAAACTGTTTTTT | CASSWGGGGHEKLFF
. | TRBD2 | TRBJ2-1 | TRBV28 | TGTGCCAGCAGCCCGGTGACTAGCGGATACAATGAGCAGTTCTTC | CASSPVTSGYNEQFF
. | . | TRBJ1-3 | TRBV2 | TGTGCCAGCTTCAGGGAAACTGGAAACACCATATATTTT | CASFRETGNTIYF
. | TRBD2 | TRBJ2-3 | TRBV4-1 | TGCGCCAGCAGCCATCAAAGAGGGACTAGCGGGGATGATACGCAGTATTTT | CASSHQRGTSGDDTQYF
. | . | TRBJ2-5 | TRBV3-1/TRBV3-2 | TGTGCCAGCAGCCAAGGACTGCAAGAGACCCAGTACTTC | CASSQGLQETQYF
. | . | TRBJ1-2 | TRBV18 | TGTGCCAGCTCTCAACGCTGGGAGGGACGAATTGAGGGCTACACCTTC | CASSQRWEGRIEGYTF